This T cell receptor (beta chain) was documented in a study of T cells after yellow fever vaccination (dated by TCRdb to between 2018 and 2021). At the level of the whole study: The SMART-Seq v4 Ultra Low Input RNA kit was used to prepare libraries from fractions with low cell numbers. Two healthy male donors, one aged 18 to 30 and one aged 30 to 39 years, made up the cohort. Blood was collected at multiple timepoints before and after primary and secondary immunization, and bulk PBMC replicates and cell subsets were isolated. To track T-cell clones before and after primary and booster YFV17D yellow fever vaccination, bulk TCR alpha and beta repertoires were sequenced longitudinally.

TCR cDNA was synthesized by 5'RACE template switching, which introduced a universal primer site and unique molecular identifiers. Priming of cDNA synthesis was performed from both the TCR alpha and TCR beta constant segments. Library amplification involved two PCR steps, and the second step added sample barcodes and sequencing adapters. Sequencing of libraries was done on Illumina HiSeq 2500 (2x100 bp) or NovaSeq (2x150 bp). The original pipeline was this. MIGEC was used to demultiplex reads and collapse the reads into UMI consensus sequences, and MiXCR was used for V(D)J alignment. Vaccine-responding clonotypes were defined with edgeR using replicate PBMC samples, requiring FDR below 0.01 and a log2 fold change above 5 up to day 15. Each bulk clonotype received a CD4 or CD8 identity based on whether the sequenced CD4 or CD8 repertoire contained that clonotype at higher abundance. TCRdb reprocessing: public reads trimmed at Q25 with fastp, clones called with MiXCR, in-frame beta chains kept. Entries are consolidated by CDR3 protein sequence, retaining the most common genes and DNA. The V and J calls were determined by TCRdb, not by the authors. The sample table shows fewer than 85,000 distinct CDR3 sequences, and about 7.7% are seen once. The top ten clones comprise about 40% of the sample.

Study-wide conclusions, independent of this receptor: After the booster, most of the clones that had expanded following primary vaccination were detected again (around 95% of CD4 and more than 85% of CD8), which suggests that memory was broadly maintained. The secondary T-cell response was found to be weaker but faster than the primary response, with a peak reached on day 5 rather than on day 15. The study included only two donors, which limits how far the findings can be generalized. A small share of clonotypes was detected in both CD4 and CD8 compartments, with the overlap likely arising from convergent recombination. Computational filtering was needed because FACS-sorted repertoires could contain abundant contaminating clonotypes from the bulk population.

This clonotype has a handful of counts. The antigen it recognizes is unknown. Base qualities were left out, and no much larger clone turns up one base away. The treatment or condition label for this specimen denotes: live attenuated yellow fever vaccine strain. A standard Ficoll-Paque protocol was used to isolate PBMCs from peripheral blood. CD4 and CD8 T-cell fractions were isolated with Dynabeads CD4 and CD8 positive selection kits. RNA was extracted with TriZol from bulk PBMCs, CD4 and CD8 fractions, and dextramer-positive and dextramer-negative fractions. The sequence derives from a man aged 25-45 years who received the YFV17D yellow fever vaccine. The sequencing here drew on CD8+ T cells sorted from PBMCs, taken on the day of the yellow fever booster vaccination.

In nucleotide form, the sequence is TGTGCCAGCAGCCAAGATCAGGGACCACCCACCGGGGAGCTGTTTTTT. Its coded protein is CASSQDQGPPTGELFF. This chain joins TRBV14 to TRBJ2-2, with the D gene tentatively TRBD1 or TRBD2, based on 5 matching bases in each. The trim is 0 bases for V and 4 bases for J, with a gap of 12 bases between the germline ends. The germline V gene supplies CDR1 SGHDN and CDR2 FVKESK. The CDR3 numbers 16 residues from cysteine through phenylalanine. Here the CDR3 DNA is all that survives: 48 bases in frame from base 1.